The 25 T cell receptor beta chains presented below share a single source sample, sequenced in a study of T cells in tuberculosis. Time point here: new active TB diagnosis, blood taken before or within 7 days of starting treatment. Measured with immunoSEQ multiplex PCR; TCRdb has only the in-frame clones, and not every one. The data contain 30,000 to 40,000 clones, 75% to 95% of them singletons. The material was PBMCs, obtained at tuberculosis diagnosis. These receptors came from an adult with tuberculosis.

V is TRBV10-2 and J is TRBJ2-2; D remains unclear. V was shortened by 3 bases and J by 6 bases, with 5 bases between the two germline ends. The CDR3 is 12 residues long. CDR1 is WSHSY, CDR2 SAAADI, per germline. The CDR3 coding sequence is TGCGCCAGCAGTGACCAGGCCGGGGAGCTGTTTTTT. Its translation: CASSDQAGELFF.

V usage is TRBV9 and J usage is TRBJ2-1; 12 bases align to TRBD1. There are 16 residues in the CDR3. Germline V gene lookup returns CDR1 SGDLS and CDR2 YYNGEE. Trimming removed 4 bases from V and 8 bases from J; junction bases left unmatched: 10. CDR3 residues: CASSPSGTGGGDEQFF. CDR3 in DNA: TGTGCCAGCAGCCCGTCCGGGACAGGGGGCGGCGATGAGCAGTTCTTC.

This chain uses TRBV6-1 with TRBJ2-1; D is unclear. With 6 bases removed from V and 0 bases from J, the gap between germline ends came to 12 bases. Looked up from germline, CDR1 is MNHNS and CDR2 is SASEGT. This CDR3 region has 15 residues. The CDR3 DNA reads as TGTGCCAGCAGGGGCCGTCTAAGCTCCTACAATGAGCAGTTCTTC. It yields the protein CASRGRLSSYNEQFF.

This rearrangement joins TRBV19 to TRBJ1-3, with 7 bases matching TRBD1. The CDR3 length is 17 residues. V trimming: 3 bases; J trimming: 4 bases; junction bases outside the gene matches: 12. The germline CDR1 and CDR2 sequences are LNHDA and SQIVND (reference sequence). The DNA of the CDR3 is TGTGCCAGTAGTATCTGGACAGGCACGCCCCCAGGAAACACCATATATTTT. As protein: CASSIWTGTPPGNTIYF.

CDR3 sequence (DNA): TGTGCCTGGAGTCCCCAACTACAAGAGACCCAGTACTTC. Translation: CAWSPQLQETQYF. The chain employs TRBV30 and TRBJ2-5; D unclear. With 2 bases removed from V and 2 bases from J, the gap between germline ends came to 9 bases. CDR3 length: 13 residues. Germline loops: CDR1 GTSNPN, CDR2 SVGIG (reference sequence).

This clone was observed once. V and J are TRBV7-2 and TRBJ2-2; no firm D call. This CDR3 is 14 amino acids long. Per the germline V gene, CDR1 is SGHTA and CDR2 is FQGNSA. V lost 0 bases and J lost 6, with 8 bases in between. The CDR3 region is CASSLALRSGELFF. The CDR3 DNA is TGTGCCAGCAGCTTAGCGTTACGGTCCGGGGAGCTGTTTTTT. Based on the CDR3 plus reference TRBV7-2 and TRBJ2-2, the full variable domain is GAGVSQSPSNKVTEKGKDVELRCDPISGHTALYWYRQSLGQGLEFLIYFQGNSAPDKSGLPSDRFSAERTGGSVSTLTIQRTQQEDSAVYLCASSLALRSGELFFGEGSRLTVL.

The rearrangement joins TRBV14 to TRBJ1-6; D is unresolved. V gave up 3 bases and J gave up 2 bases, with 8 bases separating them. Germline loops: CDR1 SGHDN, CDR2 FVKESK. The CDR3 runs to 15 residues. CDR3 DNA: TGTGCCAGCAGCCAGCAGGTGACCTATAATTCACCCCTCCACTTT. Translated: CASSQQVTYNSPLHF.

This clone was seen more than once but under ten times. This sequence joins TRBV28 and TRBJ2-7; tentatively, D is TRBD2 (7 bases). The ends were cut back, 6 bases at V and 3 bases at J, with 15 bases in the middle. The CDR3 contains 14 residues. Looked up from germline, CDR1 is MDHEN and CDR2 is SYDVKM. CDR3 region: CASSGGPAVYEQYV. The CDR3 DNA reads TGTGCCAGCAGCGGGGGGCCAGCGGTCTACGAGCAGTACGTC.

In this sample, this clone turned up once. The chain links TRBV15 to TRBJ1-3; D not certain. Trimming cost V 0 bases and J 2 bases, with 8 bases left between them. This CDR3 has 15 residues. The germline gives CDR1 LNHNV, CDR2 YYDKDF (reference sequence). CDR3 loop: CATSRDGTAGNTIYF. In DNA form, the CDR3 reads TGTGCCACCAGCAGAGACGGAACAGCTGGAAACACCATATATTTT.

V and J are TRBV6-5 and TRBJ2-2, with 7 nucleotides matching TRBD1. Trimming removed 0 bases from V and 2 bases from J; junction bases left unmatched: 3. The CDR3 contains 16 residues. In germline, CDR1 is MNHEY, CDR2 SVGAGI. The CDR3 coding sequence is TGTGCCAGCAGTTACTCGAGACAGGGAAACACCGGGGAGCTGTTTTTT. Translated, it gives CASSYSRQGNTGELFF.

There are a few counts of this clone. The chain carries TRBV7-6 and TRBJ1-1; 9 nucleotides agree with TRBD1. Looked up from germline, CDR1 is SGHVS and CDR2 is FNYEAQ. J was trimmed by 6 bases and V by 5 bases; bases with no gene match: 4. The CDR3 extends over 13 amino acids. The CDR3 protein is CASSPRQGAEAFF. The CDR3 DNA reads TGTGCCAGCAGCCCAAGACAGGGGGCTGAAGCTTTCTTT.

This clone has a handful of counts. This sequence joins TRBV5-1 and TRBJ2-2; D is uncertain. The CDR3 consists of 12 residues. V dropped 7 bases and J dropped 4 bases, with 8 bases sitting between them. Germline V gene data show CDR1 as SGHRS and CDR2 as YFSETQ. The CDR3 region is CASWAITGELFF. CDR3 nucleotides: TGCGCCAGCTGGGCGATCACCGGGGAGCTGTTTTTT.

The chain uses TRBV5-1 and TRBJ1-2; the D is unclear. Trimming stripped 4 bases from V and 2 bases from J, with 12 bases between. Germline CDR1 reads SGHRS; CDR2 reads YFSETQ. The CDR3 is made up of 14 amino acids. CDR3 nucleotides: TGCGCCAGCAGCCTTGGACGGGAAAACTATGGCTACACCTTC. Its translation is CASSLGRENYGYTF.

This clone was seen a single time. The rearrangement links TRBV2 to TRBJ1-5; 7 bases match TRBD1. J gave up 4 bases and V 3 bases, and 6 bases lay outside the gene matches. The germline gives CDR1 SNHLY, CDR2 FYNNEI. This CDR3 comprises 15 residues. CDR3 amino acids: CASSDNRGSNQPQHF. The CDR3 DNA sequence: TGTGCCAGCAGTGACAACAGGGGCTCGAATCAGCCCCAGCATTTT.

This clone came up once. This sequence joins TRBV6-5 and TRBJ1-2; a possible D gene is TRBD1 (5 bases). CDR1 and CDR2 (germline): MNHEY, SVGAGI. V was shortened by 6 bases and J by 1 base, with 15 bases between the two germline ends. This CDR3 spans 15 amino acids. As DNA, the CDR3 is TGTGCCAGCAGCGCCCCTAAAAGGGGTAACTATGGCTACACCTTC. It translates to CASSAPKRGNYGYTF.

The chain uses TRBV7-2 and TRBJ2-5; D is possibly TRBD2 (5 bases). Germline assignment: CDR1 SGHTA and CDR2 FQGNSA. V was cut by 8 bases and J by 5 bases, with 15 bases left in between. The CDR3 is made up of 13 amino acids. CDR3 residues: CASSPEAVETQYF. CDR3 DNA: TGTGCCAGCTCGCCGGAGGCGGTTGAGACCCAGTACTTC.

The genes are TRBV19 and TRBJ2-2; D ambiguous. Germline values: CDR1 LNHDA, CDR2 SQIVND (reference sequence). This CDR3 region has 14 residues. Trimming left V 1 base short and J 4 bases short, with 7 bases between. This chain's CDR3 is CASSIGGSTGELFF. Written as DNA, the CDR3 is TGTGCCAGTAGTATAGGCGGTTCCACCGGGGAGCTGTTTTTT. The entire variable domain, with the rest obtained from reference TRBV19 and TRBJ2-2, is as follows: DGGITQSPKYLFRKEGQNVTLSCEQNLNHDAMYWYRQDPGQGLRLIYYSQIVNDFQKGDIAEGYSVSREKKESFPLTVTSAQKNPTAFYLCASSIGGSTGELFFGEGSRLTVL.

The genes are TRBV30 and TRBJ2-3; the D gene is possibly TRBD2 (7 bases). The CDR3 contains 13 residues. Trimming took off 2 bases at V and 3 bases at J, with 9 bases between the two ends. The germline gives CDR1 GTSNPN, CDR2 SVGIG (reference sequence). The CDR3 protein is CAWSRGGTDTQYF. CDR3 nucleotide sequence: TGTGCCTGGAGTAGGGGGGGGACAGATACGCAGTATTTT. The full variable domain, its missing parts supplied by reference TRBV30 and TRBJ2-3, is SQTIHQWPATLVQPVGSPLSLECTVEGTSNPNLYWYRQAAGRGLQLLFYSVGIGQISSEVPQNLSASRPQDRQFILSSKKLLLSDSGFYLCAWSRGGTDTQYFGPGTRLTVL.

The chain joins TRBV11-3 to TRBJ2-3; 10 nucleotides line up with TRBD2. The V and J ends lost 2 bases and 0 bases, in that order; junction bases with no gene match: 2. The CDR3 covers 16 residues. Germline CDR1 is SGHNT and CDR2 is YENEEA. CDR3 region: CASSLQRGGSTDTQYF. The DNA of the CDR3 is TGTGCCAGCAGCTTACAGCGGGGGGGCAGCACAGATACGCAGTATTTT.

The rearrangement joins TRBV28 to TRBJ1-4; D might be TRBD1 (5 bases). This CDR3 spans 14 amino acids. From germline, CDR1 is MDHEN and CDR2 SYDVKM. Trimming took off 2 bases at V and 4 bases at J, with 8 bases between the two ends. CDR3 nucleotide sequence: TGTGCCAGCAGTTTACCCAGGGATAATGAAAAACTGTTTTTT. This encodes CASSLPRDNEKLFF.

This clone was counted between two and nine times. V usage is TRBV29-1 and J usage is TRBJ1-1; 9 bases align to TRBD1. V gave up 6 bases and J gave up 4 bases; unmatched junction bases: 3. Per the germline V gene, CDR1 is SQVTM and CDR2 is ANQGSEA. The CDR3 consists of 12 residues. The CDR3 protein is CSVETGGTEAFF. The CDR3 nucleotides read TGCAGCGTAGAGACAGGGGGCACTGAAGCTTTCTTT. Drawing the rest from reference TRBV29-1 and TRBJ1-1, the complete variable domain is SAVISQKPSRDICQRGTSLTIQCQVDSQVTMMFWYRQQPGQSLTLIATANQGSEATYESGFVIDKFPISRPNLTFSTLTVSNMSPEDSSIYLCSVETGGTEAFFGQGTRLTVV.

The rearrangement links TRBV7-2 to TRBJ2-1; 10 nucleotides match TRBD2. Looked up from germline, CDR1 is SGHTA and CDR2 is FQGNSA. V trimming: 1 base; J trimming: 3 bases; junction bases outside the gene matches: 9. This CDR3 is 18 amino acids long. CDR3 sequence (DNA): TGTGCCAGCAGCTTAGGCGGAACTAGCGGGGCTTTCTACAATGAGCAGTTCTTC. Protein product: CASSLGGTSGAFYNEQFF.

This clone was seen only once. The rearrangement uses TRBV6-1 and TRBJ2-7; D perhaps matches TRBD1 (5 bases). Looked up from germline, CDR1 is MNHNS and CDR2 is SASEGT. The CDR3 loop spans 14 amino acids. Trimming took 1 base from V and 3 from J, leaving 10 bases between them. This CDR3 is CASSEETALYEQYV. The CDR3 DNA reads TGTGCCAGCAGTGAAGAGACAGCCCTCTACGAGCAGTACGTC.

V usage is TRBV2 and J usage is TRBJ1-6; TRBD1 aligns across 8 bases. Germline trimming cut 10 bases from V and 9 bases from J; bases unmatched to any gene: 8. This CDR3 comprises 13 residues. From germline, CDR1 is SNHLY and CDR2 FYNNEI. The CDR3 coding sequence is TGTGCCACCCGGACAGGGCGACCTTCACCCCTCCACTTT. Its protein product is CATRTGRPSPLHF.

The chain uses TRBV6-1 and TRBJ1-5, with 7 nucleotides matching TRBD1. V gave up 4 bases and J gave up 4 bases; unmatched junction bases: 7. Germline V gene data show CDR1 as MNHNS and CDR2 as SASEGT. This CDR3 is 15 amino acids long. The CDR3 DNA is TGTGCCAGCAGTGGAGGGACAGCCCGTAATCAGCCCCAGCATTTT. This gives the protein CASSGGTARNQPQHF.